Described below is a single TCR beta chain sequence and its context. No antigen is known for it. Template switching supplied a universal primer site; unique molecular identifiers were carried on the cDNA. From the 5' RACE reads, TCRdb called clonotypes with MiXCR, one entry per CDR3 protein. The sample carries about 520,000 distinct CDR3 sequences, about 20% recorded once. The CDR3 spans 16 residues. V lost 4 bases to trimming and J lost 3 bases, with 17 bases between them. Looked up from germline, CDR1 is SGHNT and CDR2 is YYREEE (reference sequence). The data are from a study of identical twins. Broader study findings: Zero-insertion analyses were open to partial confounding by invariant MAIT and iNKT cells.

This sample also belongs to another study, concerning T cells expressing NK-cell markers. As that study records: Dominant NKG2C+ clonotype frequencies of roughly 1.0-7.5% of CD8+ T cells were measured in about 6 donors.

This clonotype was obtained from a woman aged 18-29 years in good health. This chain uses TRBV5-4 with TRBJ2-1, with D uncertain. The source material was CD4+ T cells sorted from blood. The CDR3: CASSRKAGSFYNEQFF. The CDR3 DNA reads as TGTGCCAGCAGCCGGAAGGCCGGAAGTTTCTACAATGAGCAGTTCTTC.